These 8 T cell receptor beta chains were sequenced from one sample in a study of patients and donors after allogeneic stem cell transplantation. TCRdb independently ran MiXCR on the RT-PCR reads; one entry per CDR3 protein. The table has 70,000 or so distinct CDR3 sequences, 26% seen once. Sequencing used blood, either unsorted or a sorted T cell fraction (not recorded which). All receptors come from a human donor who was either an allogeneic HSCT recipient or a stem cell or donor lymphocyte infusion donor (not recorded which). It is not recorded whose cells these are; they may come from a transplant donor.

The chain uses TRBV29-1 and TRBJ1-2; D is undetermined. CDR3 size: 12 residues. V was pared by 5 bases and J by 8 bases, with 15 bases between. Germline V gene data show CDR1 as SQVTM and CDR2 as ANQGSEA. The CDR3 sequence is CSVPTRWWGYTF. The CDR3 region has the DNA TGCAGCGTTCCCACCCGCTGGTGGGGCTACACCTTC.

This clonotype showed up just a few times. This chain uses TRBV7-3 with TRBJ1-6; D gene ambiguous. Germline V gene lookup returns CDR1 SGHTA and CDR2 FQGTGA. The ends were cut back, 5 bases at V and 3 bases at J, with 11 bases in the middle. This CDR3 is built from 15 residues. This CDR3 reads CASSLTGSYNSPLHF. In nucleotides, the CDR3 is TGTGCCAGCAGCCTGACCGGCAGCTATAATTCACCCCTCCACTTT.

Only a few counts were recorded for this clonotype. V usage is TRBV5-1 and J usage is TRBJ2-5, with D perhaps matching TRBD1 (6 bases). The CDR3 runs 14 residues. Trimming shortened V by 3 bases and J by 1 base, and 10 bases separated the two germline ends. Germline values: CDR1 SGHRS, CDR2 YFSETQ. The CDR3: CASSWWDIQETQYF. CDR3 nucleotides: TGCGCCAGCAGCTGGTGGGACATCCAAGAGACCCAGTACTTC.

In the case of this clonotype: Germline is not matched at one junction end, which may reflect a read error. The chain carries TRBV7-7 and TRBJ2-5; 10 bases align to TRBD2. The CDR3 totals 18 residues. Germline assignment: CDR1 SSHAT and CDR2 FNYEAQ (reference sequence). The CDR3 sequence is CASSLLDRTSGPQETQYF. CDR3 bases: TGTGCTAGCAGCTTACTCGATAGGACTAGCGGACCCCAAGAGACCCAGTACTTC.

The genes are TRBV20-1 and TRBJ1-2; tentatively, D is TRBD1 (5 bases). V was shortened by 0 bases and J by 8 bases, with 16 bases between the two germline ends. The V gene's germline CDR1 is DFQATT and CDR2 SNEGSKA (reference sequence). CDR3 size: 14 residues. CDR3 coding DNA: TGCAGTGCTAGAGATGAATCCCGGGGGAACGGCTACACCTTC. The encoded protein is CSARDESRGNGYTF.

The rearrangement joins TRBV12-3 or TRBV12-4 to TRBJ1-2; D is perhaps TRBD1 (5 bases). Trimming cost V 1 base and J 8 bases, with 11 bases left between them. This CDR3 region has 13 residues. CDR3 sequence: CASSLVGARGYTF. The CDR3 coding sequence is TGTGCCAGCAGTTTAGTCGGGGCACGAGGCTACACCTTC.

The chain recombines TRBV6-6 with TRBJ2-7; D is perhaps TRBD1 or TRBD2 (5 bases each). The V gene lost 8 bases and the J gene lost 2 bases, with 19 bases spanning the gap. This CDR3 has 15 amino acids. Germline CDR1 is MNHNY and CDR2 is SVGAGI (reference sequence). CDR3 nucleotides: TGTGCCAGCCGGGACGCACTTAGGTGGGCCTACGAGCAGTACTTC. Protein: CASRDALRWAYEQYF.

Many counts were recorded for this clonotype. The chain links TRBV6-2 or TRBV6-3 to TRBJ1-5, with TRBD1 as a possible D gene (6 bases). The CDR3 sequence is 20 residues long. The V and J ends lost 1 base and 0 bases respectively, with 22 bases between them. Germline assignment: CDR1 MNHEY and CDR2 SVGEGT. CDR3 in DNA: TGTGCCAGCAGTTACTTCGGATGGAGACAGGCGGCTTTTAGCAATCAGCCCCAGCATTTT. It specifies CASSYFGWRQAAFSNQPQHF.